The clone carrying this T cell receptor (beta chain) has only a few counts. Its specificity is unknown. Template material for TCR beta VDJ and CDR3 profiling consisted of genomic DNA. MiXCR, applied by TCRdb to the reads, yields one record per CDR3 protein. The data show around 250,000 distinct CDR3 sequences, with roughly 82% seen just once and roughly 42% held by the top ten. These data come from a study of CD8+CD57+ T cells in acquired aplastic anemia. V lost 2 bases, J lost 5 bases, and 10 bases lay in between. CDR1 SGHNT and CDR2 YENEEA come from the germline V gene. This CDR3 is 14 amino acids long. All patients picked for sequencing had shown, by flow cytometry, an expansion of CD8+CD57+ cells. All patients had severe acquired aplastic anemia. Patients were untreated when blood was sampled. Study-wide results and limits: Simpson's diversity of CD8+ cells was not significantly different in patients compared with controls. Fewer than 30 CD8+ CDR3 sequences were shared between patients and controls.

The sequence derives from a human donor with aplastic anemia. The gene calls are TRBV11-3 and TRBJ1-5; weak D call: TRBD1 (5 bases). The sequenced sample consisted of sorted CD4+, CD8+, or CD8+CD57+ T cells (not recorded which) from PBMCs. The CDR3 coding sequence is TGTGCCAGCAGCTTATCTCTGACAGATCAGCCCCAGCATTTT. It codes for CASSLSLTDQPQHF.